The rows below give T cell receptor beta chains drawn from one sample of a study of T cell responses to AZD1222 COVID-19 vaccine. The assay was immunoSEQ multiplex PCR, and TCRdb's table has in-frame clones only and misses some. The sample includes about 81,000 clones, roughly nine tenths seen only once; the top ten take around 5.8%. Specimen: peripheral blood, collected 28 days after the second AZD1222 dose. These receptors were obtained from an adult who received the AZD1222 COVID-19 vaccine. CDR3s include the opening cysteine and the closing phenylalanine or tryptophan. Each record gives: V gene, D gene, J gene, clone size, CDR3 DNA, CDR3 protein. D genes are given only for firm matches. Not all rows give a size; the values are once, few, many and, for expanded clones, a class.

TRBV5-1,-,TRBJ2-7,-,TGCGCCAGCAGCCTGGTCTTTGATTTGTCCTACGAGCAGTACTTC,CASSLVFDLSYEQYF
TRBV6-5,TRBD1,TRBJ1-4,once,TGTGCCAGCAGAGGGACAGGGTGGGCTAATGAAAAACTGTTTTTT,CASRGTGWANEKLFF
TRBV7-2,TRBD2,TRBJ2-1,-,TGTGCCAGCAGCTTAGTTGGTAGCGGGGGAAGCTCCTACAATGAGCAGTTCTTC,CASSLVGSGGSSYNEQFF
TRBV29-1,-,TRBJ1-1,-,TGCAGCGTTGTGAGGATGAACACTGAAGCTTTCTTT,CSVVRMNTEAFF
TRBV7-9,-,TRBJ2-3,-,TGTGCCAGCAGCTTAAGTATAAACACAGATACGCAGTATTTT,CASSLSINTDTQYF
TRBV15,-,TRBJ1-1,-,TGTGCCACCAGCAGAGACGGGCAGGCAAACACTGAAGCTTTCTTT,CATSRDGQANTEAFF
TRBV6-5,TRBD1,TRBJ1-2,few,TGTGCCAGCAGGGTGACAGGGGGCCTCAGTGGCTACACCTTC,CASRVTGGLSGYTF
TRBV18,-,TRBJ1-2,once,TGTGCCAGCTCCCCAGGAAGGGGAGTAAATGGCTACACCTTC,CASSPGRGVNGYTF
TRBV27,-,TRBJ2-2,-,TGTGCCAGCAGTTTCCAGGGTCTGGGAGCCGGGGAGCTGTTTTTT,CASSFQGLGAGELFF
TRBV28,-,TRBJ1-2,once,TGTGCCAGCAAGGGGACCGTCTATGGCTACACCTTC,CASKGTVYGYTF
TRBV21-1,-,TRBJ2-5,-,TGTGCCAGCAGCAAACTCAACAGGCAAGCCCACCAAGAGACCCAGTACTTC,CASSKLNRQAHQETQYF
TRBV5-6,-,TRBJ1-3,-,TGTGCCAGCAGCGTGGGTGCCGGAAACACCATATATTTT,CASSVGAGNTIYF
TRBV7-2,-,TRBJ1-2,-,TGTGCCAGCAGCCCAGAATACTCTGACTATGGCTACACCTTC,CASSPEYSDYGYTF
TRBV19,TRBD1,TRBJ1-2,-,TGTGCCAGTAGTCGGGACAGTCGGGGCTACACCTTC,CASSRDSRGYTF
TRBV7-2,TRBD1,TRBJ2-5,-,TGTGCCAGCAGCTTAGGTCAAAGGGGGCGAGAGACCCAGTACTTC,CASSLGQRGRETQYF
TRBV5-1,-,TRBJ2-3,-,TGCGCCAGCAGCTTTCAGGGCTCCGGTAGCACAGATACGCAGTATTTT,CASSFQGSGSTDTQYF
TRBV6-1,-,TRBJ2-1,few,TGTGCCAGCAGTGAAGATGGGGGGAGCGGCCACAATGAGCAGTTCTTC,CASSEDGGSGHNEQFF
TRBV6-1,-,TRBJ2-7,few,TGTGCCAGCAGTGAAGGGCACAGTACCTACGAGCAGTACTTC,CASSEGHSTYEQYF
TRBV6-4,TRBD1,TRBJ2-1,-,TGTGCCAGCAGTGAGCCCGGGACAGGGTCCAATGAGCAGTTCTTC,CASSEPGTGSNEQFF
TRBV19,-,TRBJ2-4,-,TGTGCCAGTAGTATCGGCAGGGGAACCAAAAACATTCAGTACTTC,CASSIGRGTKNIQYF
TRBV11-2,TRBD1,TRBJ1-2,-,TGTGCCAGCAGCTTAATGGTTGGACAGGACCCCTATGGCTACACCTTC,CASSLMVGQDPYGYTF
TRBV6-5,-,TRBJ1-2,-,TGTGCCAGCAGTTACTCGTGGAACTATGGCTACACCTTC,CASSYSWNYGYTF
TRBV18,TRBD1,TRBJ1-1,-,TGTGCCAGCTCACCACTCGCAGGGGGAGGCACTGAAGCTTTCTTT,CASSPLAGGGTEAFF
TRBV18,TRBD2,TRBJ2-3,-,TGTGCCAGCTCACCCCTGACGGGGGGGTTAGATACGCAGTATTTT,CASSPLTGGLDTQYF
TRBV6-2/TRBV6-3,-,TRBJ2-3,-,TGTGCCAGCAGTTTCCAGACAGATACGCAGTATTTT,CASSFQTDTQYF
TRBV7-2,-,TRBJ1-2,-,TGTGCCAGCAGCCCCCGGGACGGACGATACTCTAACTATGGCTACACCTTC,CASSPRDGRYSNYGYTF
TRBV28,-,TRBJ2-7,-,TGTGCCAGCAGCCGGGCGCGGTACGAGCAGTACTTC,CASSRARYEQYF
TRBV4-1,-,TRBJ1-5,-,TGCGCCAGCAGCCAAGTGGACAGTCCCTATAGCAATCAGCCCCAGCATTTT,CASSQVDSPYSNQPQHF
TRBV10-1,-,TRBJ2-1,-,TGCGCCTCCTGGCAGGATGAGCAGTTCTTC,CASWQDEQFF
TRBV19,-,TRBJ2-1,-,TGTGCCAGTACCCGCAGGGGCGATCGCGATGAGCAGTTCTTC,CASTRRGDRDEQFF
TRBV7-9,TRBD2,TRBJ2-1,-,TGTGCCAGCAGCTTAGCAGCGGGGGTCTACAATGAGCAGTTCTTC,CASSLAAGVYNEQFF
TRBV28,TRBD1,TRBJ1-1,-,TGTGCCAGCAGCCTCCCACAGGGGGCGCTTGGTGAAGCTTTCTTT,CASSLPQGALGEAFF
TRBV9,-,TRBJ2-2,-,TGTGCCAGCAGCGTCCGGACAGTCACCGGGGAGCTGTTTTTT,CASSVRTVTGELFF
TRBV5-5,TRBD1,TRBJ1-1,-,TGTGCCAGCAGCTTACCACAGGGGGCGAACACTGAAGCTTTCTTT,CASSLPQGANTEAFF
TRBV19,-,TRBJ1-5,-,TGTGCCAGTAGTACAGGAAATAGCAATCAGCCCCAGCATTTT,CASSTGNSNQPQHF
TRBV18,TRBD2,TRBJ2-5,-,TGTGCCAGCTCACCACCAACCTGGACTAGCGGGGGACAAGAGACCCAGTACTTC,CASSPPTWTSGGQETQYF
TRBV10-1,TRBD2,TRBJ2-5,-,TGCGCCAGCAGTGCGGGGGGGGAGACCCAGTACTTC,CASSAGGETQYF
TRBV28,TRBD2,TRBJ2-3,-,TGTGCCAGCAGTTCGACTAGCGGGGGGGAACCAGATACGCAGTATTTT,CASSSTSGGEPDTQYF
TRBV14,TRBD1,TRBJ1-1,-,TGTGCCAGCAGCCAAGATTTCGGCAGGGGGGTTGAAGCTTTCTTT,CASSQDFGRGVEAFF
TRBV4-1,-,TRBJ1-5,-,TGCGCCAGCAGCCAAGTTCAGGTGGGAGGAGATCAGCCCCAGCATTTT,CASSQVQVGGDQPQHF
TRBV3-1/TRBV3-2,-,TRBJ2-5,-,TGTGCCAGCAGCCCACTAGGAGAGACCCAGTACTTC,CASSPLGETQYF
TRBV24-1,-,TRBJ2-2,-,TGTGCCACCAGTGGTATCAGGGGTAACACCGGGGAGCTGTTTTTT,CATSGIRGNTGELFF
TRBV27,TRBD1,TRBJ1-1,-,TGTGTCCCGCGTCAGACAGGGGGCGGATTCTGGGACACTGAAGCTTTCTTT,CVPRQTGGGFWDTEAFF
TRBV18,-,TRBJ2-7,-,TGTGCCAGCTCACCACCGGGGGGAAGAGACTACGAGCAGTACTTC,CASSPPGGRDYEQYF
TRBV2,-,TRBJ1-2,-,TGTGCCAGCAGTGATTCGTGGTGGGGCTACACCTTC,CASSDSWWGYTF
TRBV19,-,TRBJ2-7,once,TGTGCCAGTAACCCCCCCCACGAGCAGTACTTC,CASNPPHEQYF
TRBV5-1,TRBD1,TRBJ1-2,-,TGCGCCAGCAGCCTGGACAGGGTCTATGGCTACACCTTC,CASSLDRVYGYTF
TRBV11-2,TRBD1,TRBJ2-5,-,TGTGCCAGCAGCTTGGAATCTTACGGGACAGTCCAAGAGACCCAGTACTTC,CASSLESYGTVQETQYF
TRBV23-1,-,TRBJ1-3,-,TGCGCCAGCAGTCAATCCGGTCAAAGCTGGATGGACACCATATATTTT,CASSQSGQSWMDTIYF
TRBV7-9,-,TRBJ2-7,-,TGTGCCAGCAGCTTATCCCCTCCGGCCGAGCAGTACTTC,CASSLSPPAEQYF
TRBV19,-,TRBJ2-7,-,TGTGCCAGTAGTATTTGGGGGGGCCGATTGGGCGTTGAATCCTACGAGCAGTACTTC,CASSIWGGRLGVESYEQYF
TRBV6-5,-,TRBJ2-1,-,TGTGCCAGCAGTTACTCGGGGGACAATGAGCAGTTCTTC,CASSYSGDNEQFF
TRBV6-1,-,TRBJ1-5,-,TGTGCCAGCAGTGAAGCTCACGGACATAGCAATCAGCCCCAGCATTTT,CASSEAHGHSNQPQHF
TRBV7-9,-,TRBJ2-2,-,TGTGCCAGCAGCCAAGCAGGACTGAACACCGGGGAGCTGTTTTTT,CASSQAGLNTGELFF
TRBV7-3,-,TRBJ2-3,few,TGTGCCAGCAGCCCGAACTTGGGAGATACGCAGTATTTT,CASSPNLGDTQYF
TRBV5-1,TRBD1,TRBJ2-7,-,TGCGCCAGCAGCGGAACGGCAGGCAGGGGGCTGGAACAGTACTTC,CASSGTAGRGLEQYF
TRBV19,TRBD2,TRBJ2-2,-,TGTGCCAGCGGACTAGCGGGGGGTATCGGGGAGCTGTTTTTT,CASGLAGGIGELFF
TRBV3-1/TRBV3-2,-,TRBJ1-1,-,TGTGCCAGCAGCCAAGATGCCCGCCCTGGCACTGAAGCTTTCTTT,CASSQDARPGTEAFF
TRBV25-1,-,TRBJ2-1,-,TGTGCCAGCAGTGATAACCTAGCAGGGCATGAGCAGTTCTTC,CASSDNLAGHEQFF